The following is a T cell receptor beta chain sequence with its context. This entry comes from a study of cytomegalovirus exposure and HLA in healthy donors. CDR1 is MNHEY, CDR2 SMNVEV, per germline (reference sequence). Trimming cost V 1 base and J 1 base, with 9 bases left between them. The CDR3 has 15 residues. Amplification used 60 Vbeta primers and 13 Jbeta primers. Here immunoSEQ multiplex PCR was the method, and the copy in TCRdb shows in-frame clones only, minus some. The sample spans tens of thousands of clones; the ten largest clones claim around 12%. The sample was PBMCs. The chain recombines TRBV27 with TRBJ2-3, with D tentatively TRBD2 (5 bases). The sequence came from a man aged 18 to 30 in good health and CMV-seropositive. For the CDR3, the DNA is TGTGCCAGCAGTTTATTGGGCGGGCGCACAGATACGCAGTATTTT. Translating gives CASSLLGGRTDTQYF.